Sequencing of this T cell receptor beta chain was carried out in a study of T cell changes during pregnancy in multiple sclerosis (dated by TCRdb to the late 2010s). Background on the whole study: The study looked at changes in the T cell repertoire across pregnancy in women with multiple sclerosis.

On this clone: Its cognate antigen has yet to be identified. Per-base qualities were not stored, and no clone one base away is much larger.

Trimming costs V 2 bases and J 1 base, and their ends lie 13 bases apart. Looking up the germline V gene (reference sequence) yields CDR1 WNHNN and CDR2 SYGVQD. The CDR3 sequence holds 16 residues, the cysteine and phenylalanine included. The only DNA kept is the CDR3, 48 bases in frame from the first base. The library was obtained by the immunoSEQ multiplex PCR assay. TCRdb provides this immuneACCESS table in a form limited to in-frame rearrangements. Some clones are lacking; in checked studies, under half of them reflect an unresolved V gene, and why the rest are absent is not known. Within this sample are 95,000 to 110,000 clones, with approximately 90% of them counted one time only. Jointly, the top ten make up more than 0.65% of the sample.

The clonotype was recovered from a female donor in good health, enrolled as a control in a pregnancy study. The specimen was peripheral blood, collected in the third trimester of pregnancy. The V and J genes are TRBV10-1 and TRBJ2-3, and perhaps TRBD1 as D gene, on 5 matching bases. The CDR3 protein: CASSELGVLCTDTQYF. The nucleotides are TGCGCCAGCAGTGAGCTAGGGGTCCTTTGCACAGATACGCAGTATTTT.